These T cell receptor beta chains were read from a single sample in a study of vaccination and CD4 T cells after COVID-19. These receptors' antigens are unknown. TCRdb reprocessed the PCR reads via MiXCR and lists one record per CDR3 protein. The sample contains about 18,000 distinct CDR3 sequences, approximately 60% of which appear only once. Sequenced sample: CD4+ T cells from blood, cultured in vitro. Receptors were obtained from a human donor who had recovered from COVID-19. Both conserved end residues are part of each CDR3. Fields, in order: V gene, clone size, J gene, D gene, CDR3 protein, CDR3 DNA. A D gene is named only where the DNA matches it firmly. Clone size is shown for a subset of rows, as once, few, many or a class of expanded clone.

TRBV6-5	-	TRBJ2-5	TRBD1	CASSYAFDRVGETQYF	TGTGCCAGCAGTTACGCCTTCGACAGGGTCGGAGAGACCCAGTACTTC
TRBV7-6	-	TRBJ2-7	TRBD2	CASSSGLADGLYEQYF	TGTGCCAGCAGCTCGGGACTAGCGGACGGGCTCTACGAGCAGTACTTC
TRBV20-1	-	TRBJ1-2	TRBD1	CSADREAYGYTF	TGCAGTGCCGACAGGGAGGCCTATGGCTACACCTTC
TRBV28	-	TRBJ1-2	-	CASSLSVLYGYTF	TGTGCCAGCAGTTTATCAGTACTCTATGGCTACACCTTC
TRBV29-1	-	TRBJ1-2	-	CSVGAPKYGYTF	TGCAGCGTGGGGGCCCCCAAGTATGGCTACACCTTC
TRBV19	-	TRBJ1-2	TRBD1	CASTGQTRGYTF	TGTGCCAGCACGGGACAGACGCGTGGCTACACCTTC
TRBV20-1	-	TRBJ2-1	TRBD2	CSARESGRTYNEQFF	TGCAGTGCTAGAGAGAGCGGGAGGACCTACAATGAGCAGTTCTTC
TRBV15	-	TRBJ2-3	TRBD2	CATSRLAGEPSSTDTQYF	TGTGCCACCAGCAGACTAGCGGGAGAACCTTCTAGCACAGATACGCAGTATTTT
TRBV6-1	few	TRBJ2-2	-	CASTRERDTGELFF	TGTGCCAGCACCCGGGAGAGGGACACCGGGGAGCTGTTTTTT
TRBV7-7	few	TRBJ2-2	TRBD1	CASSPQPGTGATGELFF	TGTGCCAGCAGCCCACAACCCGGGACAGGGGCCACCGGGGAGCTGTTTTTT
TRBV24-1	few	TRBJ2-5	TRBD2	CATSDPGGTGETQYF	TGTGCCACCAGTGATCCGGGGGGTACAGGCGAGACCCAGTACTTC